This is a list of T cell receptor beta chains from one sample in a study of OX40 agonist ivuxolimab in advanced cancers. Using immunoSEQ multiplex PCR, the repertoire was profiled, and TCRdb retains in-frame clones only, with some absent. The sample lists roughly 90,000 clones, roughly 89% occurring once. This material consisted of CD4+ or CD8+ T cells sorted from blood, taken in a trial of the OX40 agonist ivuxolimab. The receptors were sampled from an adult with an advanced solid tumor such as melanoma, head and neck, liver or kidney cancer. CDR3s include the opening cysteine and the closing phenylalanine or tryptophan. A D gene is named only where the DNA matches it firmly. Size is stated for part of the rows, as once, few or many counts, or as a class when the clone is expanded.

size	D	V	J	CDR3	DNA
-	TRBD1	TRBV7-9	TRBJ1-2	CASSSGQGLNYGYTF	TGTGCCAGCAGCTCGGGACAGGGCCTCAACTATGGCTACACCTTC
-	-	TRBV5-1	TRBJ1-2	CASSLETGPARYTF	TGCGCCAGCAGCCTGGAAACAGGGCCTGCTCGCTACACCTTC
-	-	TRBV5-1	TRBJ2-3	CASSLVTELSTDTQYF	TGCGCCAGCAGCTTGGTGACAGAACTTAGCACAGATACGCAGTATTTT
-	-	TRBV6-5	TRBJ1-2	CASSYSTHGNYGYTF	TGTGCCAGCAGTTACTCTACACATGGGAACTATGGCTACACCTTC
-	TRBD2	TRBV6-1	TRBJ2-7	CASTEAGGGTYEQYF	TGTGCCAGCACCGAAGCGGGGGGCGGGACCTACGAGCAGTACTTC
-	-	TRBV10-3	TRBJ1-4	CAISEQGTATNEKLFF	TGTGCCATCAGTGAGCAGGGGACCGCAACTAATGAAAAACTGTTTTTT
-	-	TRBV27	TRBJ1-2	CASSAGGTPNYGYTF	TGTGCCAGCAGTGCTGGCGGGACACCTAACTATGGCTACACCTTC
-	-	TRBV7-9	TRBJ2-6	CASSSRAGDLSGANVLTF	TGTGCCAGCAGCTCTAGGGCAGGGGACCTCTCTGGGGCCAACGTCCTGACTTTC
once	-	TRBV19	TRBJ1-3	CASNFQSSGNTIYF	TGTGCCAGTAACTTCCAGAGCTCTGGAAACACCATATATTTT
-	-	TRBV19	TRBJ2-6	CASSVSGANVLTF	TGTGCCAGTAGTGTGTCCGGGGCCAACGTCCTGACTTTC
-	-	TRBV6-1	TRBJ1-5	CASSPRGDQPQHF	TGTGCCAGCAGTCCCCGGGGGGACCAGCCCCAGCATTTT
-	-	TRBV6-6	TRBJ2-7	CASSLGYEQYF	TGTGCCAGCAGTTTAGGGTACGAGCAGTACTTC
-	TRBD1	TRBV18	TRBJ2-3	CASSDRGAYTQYF	TGTGCCAGCTCAGACAGGGGGGCGTATACGCAGTATTTT
-	TRBD1	TRBV6-5	TRBJ1-1	CPRDRENTEAFF	TGTCCCCGGGACAGAGAAAACACTGAAGCTTTCTTT
-	TRBD2	TRBV4-1	TRBJ2-2	CASSQPPGLAGERTGELFF	TGCGCCAGCAGCCAACCCCCGGGACTAGCGGGGGAACGCACCGGGGAGCTGTTTTTT
-	-	TRBV7-2	TRBJ2-7	CASSSGDSRVYEQYF	TGTGCCAGCAGCTCGGGCGACAGCAGAGTCTACGAGCAGTACTTC
-	TRBD1	TRBV7-2	TRBJ2-7	CASSLTTGGYEQYF	TGTGCCAGCAGCTTAACGACAGGGGGCTACGAGCAGTACTTC
-	-	TRBV11-3	TRBJ2-7	CASSIRGVAGIEYF	TGTGCCAGCAGCATCAGAGGGGTGGCAGGGATTGAGTACTTC
-	-	TRBV19	TRBJ1-1	CASSGQLNTEAFF	TGTGCCAGTAGCGGACAGCTGAACACTGAAGCTTTCTTT
-	TRBD1	TRBV9	TRBJ1-6	CASSVEGAYSPLHF	TGTGCCAGCAGCGTAGAGGGGGCTTATTCACCCCTCCACTTT
once	-	TRBV30	TRBJ1-4	CAWTLNLGANEKLFF	TGTGCCTGGACCCTAAACCTGGGGGCTAATGAAAAACTGTTTTTT
few	-	TRBV28	TRBJ1-2	CASSSFQGYGYTF	TGTGCCAGCAGTTCCTTCCAGGGCTATGGCTACACCTTC
-	-	TRBV11-3	TRBJ1-2	CASSLDGGYGYTF	TGTGCCAGCAGCTTAGATGGGGGCTATGGCTACACCTTC
few	-	TRBV11-2	TRBJ1-2	CASSPGTEYGYTF	TGTGCCAGCAGCCCCGGGACGGAGTATGGCTACACCTTC
once	TRBD1	TRBV9	TRBJ1-1	CASSALPPGTAGAEAFF	TGTGCCAGCAGCGCGCTACCACCCGGGACAGCTGGCGCTGAAGCTTTCTTT
-	-	TRBV6-5	TRBJ1-3	CASRPDGRNTIYF	TGTGCCAGCAGGCCGGACGGTCGAAACACCATATATTTT
-	TRBD1	TRBV7-2	TRBJ2-5	CASRSRTGQETQYF	TGTGCCAGCAGATCACGGACAGGGCAAGAGACCCAGTACTTC
-	-	TRBV4-1	TRBJ1-2	CASSSGGVVYGYTF	TGCGCCAGCAGCTCGGGGGGGGTCGTCTATGGCTACACCTTC
-	-	TRBV6-6	TRBJ2-7	CASRPAPNPYEQYF	TGTGCCAGCAGACCCGCCCCGAACCCCTACGAGCAGTACTTC
-	TRBD1	TRBV28	TRBJ1-4	CASSLVIGTVGEKLFF	TGTGCCAGCAGTTTGGTCATCGGGACAGTGGGTGAAAAACTGTTTTTT
once	TRBD2	TRBV6-1	TRBJ2-3	CASSRGGSTDTQYF	TGTGCCAGCAGCCGGGGGGGGAGCACAGATACGCAGTATTTT
-	-	TRBV30	TRBJ2-7	CAWSAGTAQYF	TGTGCCTGGAGTGCCGGGACCGCCCAGTACTTC
-	TRBD1	TRBV5-1	TRBJ2-7	CASSIGQGRGEQYF	TGCGCCAGCAGCATTGGACAGGGAAGGGGCGAGCAGTACTTC
-	-	TRBV30	TRBJ1-5	CAWRCKPPVLSNQPQHF	TGTGCCTGGAGATGTAAGCCACCGGTTCTTAGCAATCAGCCCCAGCATTTT
-	-	TRBV6-6	TRBJ2-1	CASSYSRQGRDNEQFF	TGTGCCAGCAGTTACTCGAGACAGGGGAGGGACAATGAGCAGTTCTTC
-	TRBD1	TRBV30	TRBJ2-5	CAWSVGTGAQETQYF	TGTGCCTGGAGTGTGGGGACAGGGGCCCAAGAGACCCAGTACTTC
-	-	TRBV28	TRBJ2-7	CASRGEYEQYF	TGTGCCAGCAGGGGGGAATACGAGCAGTACTTC
-	-	TRBV18	TRBJ1-4	CASSPGGGVGEKLFF	TGTGCCAGCTCTCCCGGCGGAGGGGTGGGTGAAAAACTGTTTTTT
-	-	TRBV5-8	TRBJ2-3	CASSLAAGSTDTQYF	TGTGCCAGCAGCTTGGCCGCGGGGAGCACAGATACGCAGTATTTT
-	TRBD1	TRBV4-1	TRBJ1-6	CASSQYQGAVNSPLHF	TGCGCCAGCAGCCAATACCAGGGGGCGGTTAATTCACCCCTCCACTTT
-	-	TRBV5-5	TRBJ2-7	CASTWRTYEQYF	TGTGCCAGCACCTGGAGGACGTACGAGCAGTACTTC
-	-	TRBV5-4	TRBJ2-5	CASSWGTGRGTQYF	TGTGCCAGCAGCTGGGGGACGGGTCGAGGGACCCAGTACTTC
-	-	TRBV15	TRBJ1-2	CATSGWTEANYGYTF	TGTGCCACCAGCGGATGGACAGAAGCTAACTATGGCTACACCTTC
-	TRBD2	TRBV9	TRBJ2-3	CASSRPSGGTDTQYF	TGTGCCAGCAGCCGGCCTAGCGGGGGCACAGATACGCAGTATTTT
-	-	TRBV7-2	TRBJ2-3	CASSPGQPGTDTQYF	TGTGCCAGCAGCCCCGGACAGCCCGGCACAGATACGCAGTATTTT
-	-	TRBV14	TRBJ1-4	CASSRSLRAEKLFF	TGTGCCAGCAGCCGCTCTCTCCGGGCGGAAAAACTGTTTTTT
-	TRBD1	TRBV7-9	TRBJ1-6	CASRPTGGRSPLHF	TGTGCCAGCAGACCGACAGGGGGGCGGTCACCCCTCCACTTT
once	-	TRBV6-6	TRBJ2-1	CASSRPNYNEQFF	TGTGCCAGCAGTCGACCCAATTACAATGAGCAGTTCTTC
-	-	TRBV28	TRBJ1-4	CASSFGSNEKLFF	TGTGCCAGCAGTTTTGGAAGTAATGAAAAACTGTTTTTT
-	-	TRBV6-5	TRBJ2-3	CASSYKTALDTQYF	TGTGCCAGCAGTTATAAGACTGCCCTAGATACGCAGTATTTT
-	-	TRBV19	TRBJ2-5	CASSPRGWETQYF	TGTGCCAGTAGTCCCCGGGGGTGGGAGACCCAGTACTTC
few	-	TRBV7-9	TRBJ1-1	CASSHPWAEAFF	TGTGCCAGCAGCCATCCTTGGGCTGAAGCTTTCTTT
-	-	TRBV30	TRBJ2-7	CAWDLGSYEQYF	TGTGCCTGGGACCTGGGATCCTACGAGCAGTACTTC